The clone carrying this TCR beta chain occurred once. What it recognizes is unknown. The data derive from a study of cytomegalovirus exposure and HLA in healthy donors. About the research overall: The same platform used for the approximately 700 first-cohort repertoires was also used for the approximately 120 validation repertoires, as a later analysis reported.

V was pared by 2 bases and J by 5 bases, with 7 bases between. This CDR3 contains 13 residues. Germline CDR1 reads KGHSH; CDR2 reads LQKENI. Study results and caveats: It was confirmed in vitro that a few of the CMV-associated chains were specific for CMV antigens. Some TCR beta chains (164 of them) were listed as cytomegalovirus-associated. TCR sequences were mostly rare, though some public TCRs occurred in many donors.

Method: immunoSEQ multiplex PCR; TCRdb's copy keeps in-frame clones and lacks some. Here the sample spans approximately 150,000 clones, 70% to 90% being singletons. This rearrangement joins TRBV18 to TRBJ1-5; D is ambiguous. Sequencing was carried out using PBMCs. The source of this sequence is a man between 25 and 39 years old in good health and CMV-seropositive. Here the CDR3 DNA reads TGTGCCAGCTCACCAGGGCAGGATCAGCCCCAGCATTTT. It translates to CASSPGQDQPQHF. The whole variable domain, remainder taken from reference TRBV18 and TRBJ1-5, is NAGVMQNPRHLVRRRGQEARLRCSPMKGHSHVYWYRQLPEEGLKFMVYLQKENIIDESGMPKERFSAEFPKEGPSILRIQQVVRGDSAAYFCASSPGQDQPQHFGDGTRLSIL.